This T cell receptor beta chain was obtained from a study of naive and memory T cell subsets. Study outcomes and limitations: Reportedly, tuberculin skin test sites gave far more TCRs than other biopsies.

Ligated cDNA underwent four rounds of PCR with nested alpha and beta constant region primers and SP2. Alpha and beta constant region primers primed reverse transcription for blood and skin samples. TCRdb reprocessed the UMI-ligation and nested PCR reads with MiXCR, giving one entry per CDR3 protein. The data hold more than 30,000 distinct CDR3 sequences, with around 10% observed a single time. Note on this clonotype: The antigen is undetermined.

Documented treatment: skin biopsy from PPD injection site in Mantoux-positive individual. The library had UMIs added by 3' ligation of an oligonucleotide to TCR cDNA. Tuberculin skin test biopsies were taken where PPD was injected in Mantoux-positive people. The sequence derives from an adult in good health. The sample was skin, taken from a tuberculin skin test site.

CDR3 in DNA: TGCAGTGCTAGCAAGACTAGCGGGAGGGTCGGTGAGCAGTTCTTC. Encoded protein: CSASKTSGRVGEQFF. The chain couples TRBV20-1 to TRBJ2-1; TRBD2 agrees at 14 bases. The V and J ends lost 3 bases and 9 bases, in that order; junction bases with no gene match: 7. Germline V gene data show CDR1 as DFQATT and CDR2 as SNEGSKA (reference sequence). The length of the CDR3 is 15 residues.